These 9 T cell receptor beta chains share one sample of origin, sequenced in a study of technical replicates of blood from four donors. The repertoire was sequenced with immunoSEQ multiplex PCR; TCRdb's copy has only in-frame clones and lacks some. The table lists over 80,000 clones, approximately 96% of them singletons, with about 0.39% in the top ten. The sample was T cells isolated from PBMCs. The source is a human donor in good health.

The CDR3 coding sequence is TGTGCCAGTAGTCAAACACTAGCGGGCCCTTACAATGAGCAGTTCTTC. It codes for CASSQTLAGPYNEQFF. This chain links TRBV19 with TRBJ2-1; 9 bases are a match to TRBD2. Trimming took 5 bases from V and 4 from J; bases not matched to a gene: 9. Germline CDR1 and CDR2: LNHDA and SQIVND (reference sequence). The CDR3 is 16 amino acids.

CDR3 DNA: TGTGCCAGCAGTGCCGCGGACAGGGGCTATGGCTACACCTTC. Translating it yields CASSAADRGYGYTF. The V call is TRBV2, the J call TRBJ1-2, with 9 bases aligning to TRBD1. The length of the CDR3 is 14 residues. Germline-derived CDR1 and CDR2 are SNHLY and FYNNEI. V lost 4 bases and J lost 4; bases outside the gene matches: 4.

This sequence joins TRBV10-2 and TRBJ1-5; D is unclear. Between the trimmed V and J ends, which lost 5 bases and 0 bases, there was a span of 8 bases. The CDR3 totals 14 residues. Germline V gene sequence: CDR1 WSHSY, CDR2 SAAADI. In nucleotides, the CDR3 is TGCGCCAGCAGTCGGGGTGATAGCAATCAGCCCCAGCATTTT. Protein: CASSRGDSNQPQHF.

J is TRBJ2-1 and V is TRBV7-9; 7 bases match TRBD1. The V gene's germline CDR1 is SEHNR and CDR2 FQNEAQ (reference sequence). The CDR3 has 12 amino acids. The V gene end was trimmed by 6 bases and the J gene end by 7 bases; junction bases not matched to a gene: 3. In DNA, the CDR3 is TGTGCCAGCAGACAGGGGCGGAATGAGCAGTTCTTC. Its protein is CASRQGRNEQFF.

J is TRBJ1-4 and V is TRBV9, with unresolved D. V gave up 0 bases and J gave up 5 bases, with 11 bases separating them. From germline, CDR1 is SGDLS and CDR2 YYNGEE. The CDR3 sequence is 15 residues long. The CDR3 bases are TGTGCCAGCAGCGTAGGAGGGAGGGTGAATGAAAAACTGTTTTTT. Protein product: CASSVGGRVNEKLFF.

The genes are TRBV30 and TRBJ1-1; weak D call: TRBD1 (5 bases). The V end was cut by 2 bases, the J end by 4 bases, with 11 bases between. Germline loops: CDR1 GTSNPN, CDR2 SVGIG (reference sequence). The CDR3 is 13 residues long. The chain's CDR3 is CAWSPGIATEAFF. CDR3 nucleotides: TGTGCCTGGAGTCCAGGGATCGCCACTGAAGCTTTCTTT.

The CDR3 DNA is TGTGCCAGCAGCTTAGGTCCCGGACAGGCGTCAGATACGCAGTATTTT. Translated: CASSLGPGQASDTQYF. V gene TRBV11-2 combines with J gene TRBJ2-3, with 7 bases lining up with TRBD1. V was clipped by 1 base and J by 4 bases; unmatched bases: 8. CDR3 length: 16 amino acids. Germline CDR1 SGHAT, CDR2 FQNNGV.

This clone occurred a few times. The V call is TRBV7-2, the J call TRBJ2-7, with 10 bases fitting TRBD1. V shed 5 bases and J 3 bases; nucleotides not matched to a gene: 7. Germline CDR1 reads SGHTA; CDR2 reads FQGNSA. The CDR3 contains 15 residues. CDR3: CASSRDRGVIYEQYF. The CDR3 nucleotides are TGTGCCAGCAGCAGGGACAGGGGAGTTATCTACGAGCAGTACTTC.

The J gene is TRBJ1-5, the V gene TRBV30; 8 bases fit TRBD1. Per the germline V gene, CDR1 is GTSNPN and CDR2 is SVGIG (reference sequence). CDR3 length: 13 residues. V shed 5 bases and J 6 bases; nucleotides not matched to a gene: 6. CDR3 sequence: CAWGQGGFQPQHF. In DNA form, the CDR3 reads TGTGCCTGGGGACAGGGCGGATTTCAGCCCCAGCATTTT.